These T cell receptor beta chains were read from a single sample in a study of blood T cell repertoires in COVID-19. TCRdb's table, derived via immunoSEQ multiplex PCR, lists solely in-frame clones and lacks some. The sample shows roughly 360,000 clones, over 65% of them seen only once. Sample: peripheral blood. Receptors were obtained from a human donor with acute or convalescent COVID-19. The donor label of this sample is uncertain. The CDR3 runs from the conserved cysteine through the conserved F or W. The order of the fields is D gene, clone size, J gene, V gene, CDR3 DNA, CDR3 protein. The D gene is left open where the match is weak. Clone size is shown for a subset of rows, as once, few, many or a class of expanded clone.

D: .; size: once; J: TRBJ1-2; V: TRBV6-6; DNA: TGTGCCAGCAGTTATAACGTACAGGGTAACTATGGCTACACCTTC; CDR3: CASSYNVQGNYGYTF
D: .; size: few; J: TRBJ1-1; V: TRBV28; DNA: TGTGCCAGCAGTTTAGACCCAAGGGGCCGGGACACTGAAGCTTTCTTT; CDR3: CASSLDPRGRDTEAFF
D: .; size: .; J: TRBJ2-1; V: TRBV18; DNA: TGTGCCAGCTCAAATCTAGCAAGTCGGAGGAATGAGCAGTTCTTC; CDR3: CASSNLASRRNEQFF
D: .; size: .; J: TRBJ2-5; V: TRBV1; DNA: TGCACCAGCAGCCAAGCGGGACTAGCGGCGCCAGAGACCCAGTACTTC; CDR3: CTSSQAGLAAPETQYF
D: .; size: .; J: TRBJ1-6; V: TRBV6-1; DNA: TGTGCCAGCAGTGAAGTCGGGGCCCTCCACTTT; CDR3: CASSEVGALHF
D: .; size: .; J: TRBJ1-6; V: TRBV5-6; DNA: TGTGCCAGCAGCTTGGACAGGCAGGGAAGAACCCTCCACTTT; CDR3: CASSLDRQGRTLHF
D: TRBD1; size: .; J: TRBJ2-7; V: TRBV7-9; DNA: TGTGCCAGCAGCCCCGGGACAGAGGTCGGGCAGTACTTC; CDR3: CASSPGTEVGQYF
D: .; size: .; J: TRBJ2-7; V: TRBV18; DNA: TGTGCCAGCTCGCAGGGGTCGAGCTCCTACGAGCAGTACTTC; CDR3: CASSQGSSSYEQYF
D: .; size: .; J: TRBJ1-1; V: TRBV28; DNA: TGTGCCAGCACTTTATCCGGGAGAACTTTCTTT; CDR3: CASTLSGRTFF
D: .; size: .; J: TRBJ1-1; V: TRBV2; DNA: TGTGCCAGCGCAGGGTCGGGGGTTGAGGTGAACACTGAAGCTTTCTTT; CDR3: CASAGSGVEVNTEAFF
D: TRBD1; size: .; J: TRBJ1-1; V: TRBV2; DNA: TGTGCCAGCAGTGAGAGTGGGGACAGTGTCATCCAGGGCACTGAAGCTTTCTTT; CDR3: CASSESGDSVIQGTEAFF
D: TRBD1; size: .; J: TRBJ2-3; V: TRBV24-1; DNA: TGTGCCACGAGGGACAGCTTAGATACGCAGTATTTT; CDR3: CATRDSLDTQYF
D: .; size: .; J: TRBJ1-2; V: TRBV6-2/TRBV6-3; DNA: TGTGCCAGCAGTTACTCGATGCAACAGGGAACTAACTATGGCTACACCTTC; CDR3: CASSYSMQQGTNYGYTF
D: .; size: .; J: TRBJ1-1; V: TRBV6-1; DNA: TGTGCCAGCAGTGAAAGCTGGGGCAGAACTTTCTTT; CDR3: CASSESWGRTFF
D: .; size: .; J: TRBJ2-1; V: TRBV12-3/TRBV12-4; DNA: TGTGCCAGCGCCTCTAGCCGATACAATGAGCAGTTCTTC; CDR3: CASASSRYNEQFF
D: .; size: .; J: TRBJ1-6; V: TRBV13; DNA: TGTGCCAGCAGCGTCATCAATTCACCCCTCCACTTT; CDR3: CASSVINSPLHF
D: TRBD2; size: .; J: TRBJ2-7; V: TRBV10-2; DNA: TGCGCCAGCCTTAGCGGGGGGGCAGACGAGCAGTACTTC; CDR3: CASLSGGADEQYF
D: TRBD2; size: once; J: TRBJ2-1; V: TRBV18; DNA: TGTGCCAGCTCCGCCCTTCCCGCGGTAAGCGGGAGGGTAAACAATGAGCAGTTCTTC; CDR3: CASSALPAVSGRVNNEQFF
D: .; size: .; J: TRBJ2-3; V: TRBV7-9; DNA: TGTGCCAGCAGCTTAGCCCCGTCCCCCGCAGATACGCAGTATTTT; CDR3: CASSLAPSPADTQYF
D: .; size: .; J: TRBJ1-3; V: TRBV4-1; DNA: TGCGCCAGCAGCCAAGATTCGCGGGTTGTTAGTAGCACCATATATTTT; CDR3: CASSQDSRVVSSTIYF
D: TRBD2; size: .; J: TRBJ2-7; V: TRBV9; DNA: TGTGCCAGCAGCGTCCGGGACTATGGTAGCGAGCAGTACTTC; CDR3: CASSVRDYGSEQYF
D: TRBD1; size: .; J: TRBJ2-5; V: TRBV5-4; DNA: TGTGCCAGCAGCCCAGGGGGCTCGAGAGAGACCCAGTACTTC; CDR3: CASSPGGSRETQYF
D: .; size: .; J: TRBJ1-2; V: TRBV6-1; DNA: TGTGCCAGCAGTGAAACAGGGCACTATGGCTACACCTTC; CDR3: CASSETGHYGYTF
D: TRBD1; size: few; J: TRBJ1-2; V: TRBV28; DNA: TGTGCCAGCTATTCGGGACAGGGTGTGTCCTACACCTTC; CDR3: CASYSGQGVSYTF
D: .; size: .; J: TRBJ1-1; V: TRBV7-2; DNA: TGTGCCGGACAAGACACTGAAGCTTTCTTT; CDR3: CAGQDTEAFF